These 29 T cell receptor beta chains came from one sample sequenced in a study of human CD8 memory T cell subsets. By UMI-labeled 5' RACE, the TCR beta libraries were made. TCRdb reanalyzed the 5' RACE reads, giving one entry per CDR3 protein sequence and no DNA. The sample totals several thousand distinct CDR3 sequences; its top ten clones hold under 35%. Sequencing was performed on CD8+ effector memory T cells (TEM) sorted from PBMCs. Subset reported: effector memory CD8 T cells, CCR7- CD45RO+ CD95+. The receptors derive from a human donor in good health.

The chain uses TRBV6-5 and TRBJ1-4; the D call from TCRdb, TRBD1, cannot be confirmed without DNA. Germline CDR1 is MNHEY and CDR2 is SVGAGI. The CDR3 spans 15 residues. The CDR3 sequence is CASSYSWGGGEKLFF.

According to its frequency, this clonotype is medium-sized. The chain employs TRBV29-1 and TRBJ1-5; without DNA, the TCRdb call of TRBD1 cannot be checked. Germline V gives CDR1 SQVTM, CDR2 ANQGSEA. The CDR3 totals 18 residues. The CDR3 loop reads CSVQGGGQNFYSNQPQHF.

The chain carries TRBV28 and TRBJ2-1; TCRdb's D call, TRBD1, is unchecked because there is no DNA. The CDR3 has 14 residues. Germline V CDR1 and CDR2: MDHEN, SYDVKM. The CDR3: CASSSHDRGNEQFF.

The chain has TRBV4-2 and TRBJ2-3. The CDR3 extends over 15 amino acids. CDR1 is LGHNA, CDR2 YNFKEQ, per germline. This chain's CDR3 is CASSQVETASGTQYF.

This clonotype ranks as medium-sized in terms of frequency. The chain's CDR3 is CASSQEVADSSYEQYF. The chain carries TRBV4-1 and TRBJ2-7; the D gene TCRdb calls, TRBD2, cannot be checked with no DNA. Germline CDR1 reads MGHRA; CDR2 reads YSYEKL. CDR3 size: 16 residues.

The chain couples TRBV9 to TRBJ2-3; the D call of TRBD1 rests on TCRdb alone, since no DNA is present to check it. The CDR3 has 17 residues. Germline V gene data show CDR1 as SGDLS and CDR2 as YYNGEE. CDR3 region: CASDPNGAGELTDTQYF.

This chain joins TRBV27 and TRBJ2-3. Germline lookup yields CDR1 MNHEY and CDR2 SMNVEV (reference sequence). The CDR3 sequence is 15 residues long. CDR3 residues: CASQFGEVGTDTQYF.

Considering frequency, this clonotype is medium-sized. This rearrangement joins TRBV11-2 to TRBJ2-7; TCRdb reports TRBD2, a call that lacks DNA to check it against. This CDR3 spans 14 amino acids. CDR1 and CDR2 from the germline V gene are SGHAT and FQNNGV. CDR3 sequence reads: CASSPAGAGNEQYF. The full variable domain, with the rest looked up from reference TRBV11-2 and TRBJ2-7, is EAGVAQSPRYKIIEKRQSVAFWCNPISGHATLYWYQQILGQGPKLLIQFQNNGVVDDSQLPKDRFSAERLKGVDSTLKIQPAKLEDSAVYLCASSPAGAGNEQYFGPGTRLTVT.

V is TRBV29-1 and J is TRBJ2-1; TCRdb proposes TRBD2, but this gene call is untestable without DNA. This CDR3 has 13 residues. Germline values: CDR1 SQVTM, CDR2 ANQGSEA. CDR3 in amino acids: CSVVGLAGVEQFF.

This chain links TRBV6-5 with TRBJ2-1; the TRBD2 assignment by TCRdb is unverifiable without DNA. The germline V gene has CDR1 MNHEY and CDR2 SVGAGI. The CDR3 loop spans 15 amino acids. CDR3 in amino acids: CASSYSAGEANEQFF.

This clonotype counts as medium-sized by frequency. The rearrangement uses TRBV7-6 and TRBJ2-1. The CDR3 length is 12 residues. Looked up from germline, CDR1 is SGHVS and CDR2 is FNYEAQ. CDR3 loop: CASSWTDNEQFF.

V and J are TRBV3-1 and TRBJ1-1. This CDR3 spans 14 amino acids. Germline CDR1 reads LGHDT; CDR2 reads YNNKEL (reference sequence). The CDR3 is CASSLQGHDTEAFF.

The chain links TRBV6-2 or TRBV6-3 to TRBJ2-3. This CDR3 spans 11 amino acids. Germline CDR1 and CDR2: MNHEY and SVGEGT. This CDR3 reads CASSLGDTQYF.

This clonotype is labeled medium-sized based on frequency. The rearrangement links TRBV5-4 to TRBJ2-6. This CDR3 is 15 amino acids long. The germline CDR1 and CDR2 sequences are SGHNT and YYREEE (reference sequence). The CDR3 loop is CASSKRYSGANVLTF.

Judged by frequency, this clonotype is medium-sized (0.01 to 0.1%). The rearrangement links TRBV6-2 or TRBV6-3 to TRBJ1-1; the D call of TRBD1 rests on TCRdb alone, since no DNA is present to check it. In germline, CDR1 is MNHEY, CDR2 SVGEGT. The CDR3 is made up of 13 amino acids. The CDR3 is CASSSTENTEAFF.

The chain joins TRBV4-3 to TRBJ2-7. The CDR3 has 14 residues. CDR1 is LGHNA, CDR2 YSLEER, per germline. CDR3 sequence: CASSQDPSSYEQYF.

The chain joins TRBV4-2 to TRBJ2-2; TCRdb returns TRBD1, unconfirmable since there is no DNA. The CDR3 covers 15 residues. Germline V lookup: CDR1 LGHNA, CDR2 YNFKEQ. The CDR3 here is CASSQESQNTGELFF.

The chain combines TRBV6-1 with TRBJ2-3; lacking DNA, the TRBD2 call made by TCRdb goes unchecked. Germline V gives CDR1 MNHNS, CDR2 SASEGT. This CDR3 region has 15 residues. The CDR3: CASSAGTSGGDTQYF.

This chain joins TRBV29-1 and TRBJ1-2; TCRdb picks TRBD1, but there is no DNA to check that call. This CDR3 has 12 amino acids. Germline V gives CDR1 SQVTM, CDR2 ANQGSEA. CDR3 sequence reads: CSVEQGNYGYTF.

The V call is TRBV6-4, the J call TRBJ2-1; the TRBD2 assignment by TCRdb is unverifiable without DNA. Germline CDR1 MRHNA, CDR2 SNTAGT. CDR3 size: 14 residues. This CDR3 reads CASSDGEGGDEQFF.

The chain combines TRBV28 with TRBJ1-5; TCRdb proposes TRBD1, but this gene call is untestable without DNA. CDR3 length: 16 amino acids. The germline CDR1 and CDR2 sequences are MDHEN and SYDVKM. The CDR3 reads CASRPVGGYSNQPQHF.

The chain joins TRBV20-1 to TRBJ2-6. CDR3 size: 13 residues. CDR1 is DFQATT and CDR2 is SNEGSKA in the germline V gene (reference sequence). CDR3 residues: CSAPDHRANVLTF.

This clonotype is deemed medium-sized by its frequency. The rearrangement uses TRBV12-3 or TRBV12-4 and TRBJ2-3; TCRdb proposes TRBD1, but this gene call is untestable without DNA. The CDR3 runs 13 residues. The CDR3 protein is CASNLSGADTQYF.

This sequence joins TRBV20-1 and TRBJ2-1; TCRdb outputs TRBD2, but without DNA this stays unchecked. Germline V gene data show CDR1 as DFQATT and CDR2 as SNEGSKA (reference sequence). CDR3 length: 13 residues. CDR3 residues: CSVASGGHAEQFF.

The chain employs TRBV29-1 and TRBJ2-1. Germline V CDR1 and CDR2: SQVTM, ANQGSEA. This CDR3 is built from 13 residues. The CDR3 spells CSVAQAEHNEQFF.

The CDR3 is CASSLGASGEQYF. This chain connects TRBV7-7 to TRBJ2-7; the D gene TCRdb calls, TRBD2, cannot be checked with no DNA. This CDR3 contains 13 residues. Germline V gives CDR1 SSHAT, CDR2 FNYEAQ (reference sequence).

The chain is built from TRBV24-1 and TRBJ2-7; the D call from TCRdb, TRBD2, cannot be confirmed without DNA. This CDR3 contains 13 residues. Germline lookup yields CDR1 KGHDR and CDR2 SFDVKD. CDR3 sequence reads: CATRGLLSYEQYF.

The chain uses TRBV18 and TRBJ2-7; lacking DNA, the TRBD1 call made by TCRdb goes unchecked. The CDR3 has 14 residues. The germline CDR1 and CDR2 sequences are KGHSH and LQKENI. CDR3 residues: CASAPRLRDDEQYF.

The CDR3 reads CASSSTDRDTDTQYF. V is TRBV7-9 and J is TRBJ2-3; as DNA is missing, the TRBD1 call by TCRdb cannot be tested. Germline CDR1 is SEHNR and CDR2 is FQNEAQ (reference sequence). The CDR3 is made up of 15 amino acids.